The 10 T cell receptor beta chains reported below all come from one sample, sequenced in a study of blood T cell repertoires in COVID-19. Only in-frame clones appear in the TCRdb table, and some are missing; sequencing was by immunoSEQ multiplex PCR. This table holds 100,000 to 150,000 clones, 75% to 90% found once. Sequences were obtained from PBMCs or T cells enriched from blood (not recorded which). The receptors come from a woman aged 50 to 65 who had recovered from COVID-19.

The chain employs TRBV6-5 and TRBJ2-1, with 9 bases matching TRBD2. Looked up from germline, CDR1 is MNHEY and CDR2 is SVGAGI. This CDR3 contains 15 residues. V trimming: 4 bases; J trimming: 4 bases; junction bases outside the gene matches: 5. CDR3 amino acids: CASSFSSGAYNEQFF. The CDR3 DNA reads TGTGCCAGCAGTTTTTCTAGCGGGGCTTACAATGAGCAGTTCTTC.

The chain joins TRBV7-2 to TRBJ2-3, with a possible D match to TRBD1 (5 bases). Trimming took 2 bases from V and 4 from J, leaving 7 bases between them. The germline V gene has CDR1 SGHTA and CDR2 FQGNSA. The CDR3 loop spans 13 amino acids. The DNA of the CDR3 is TGTGCCAGCAGCTTAAGCAGGGCAGATACGCAGTATTTT. It encodes CASSLSRADTQYF.

The chain recombines TRBV27 with TRBJ2-2; a weak D match, TRBD2 (5 bases). Trimming removed 5 bases from V and 0 bases from J, with 13 bases in between. The CDR3 spans 16 residues. CDR1 and CDR2 (germline): MNHEY, SMNVEV (reference sequence). The CDR3 DNA is TGTGCCAGCAGTCCTAACGGGAACACGAACACCGGGGAGCTGTTTTTT. As protein: CASSPNGNTNTGELFF.

The chain is built from TRBV5-4 and TRBJ2-7; the match to TRBD1 covers 7 bases. Trimming removed 4 bases from V and 6 bases from J; junction bases left unmatched: 7. The CDR3 loop spans 13 amino acids. Per the germline V gene, CDR1 is SGHNT and CDR2 is YYREEE (reference sequence). CDR3 coding DNA: TGTGCCAGCAGCCCGACAGGGTTGGGCGAGCAGTACTTC. Translated, it gives CASSPTGLGEQYF.

The chain joins TRBV16 to TRBJ2-7; the match to TRBD1 covers 7 bases. With 6 bases clipped from V and 6 bases from J, the junction kept 14 bases outside the gene matches. The CDR3 is 15 residues long. Germline V gene sequence: CDR1 KGHSY, CDR2 FQNENV. The CDR3 protein is CASSLLRDSSAEQYF. CDR3 bases: TGTGCCAGCAGTTTACTCCGGGACAGTTCTGCCGAGCAGTACTTC.

The genes are TRBV5-1 and TRBJ2-2; 10 bases match TRBD1. The CDR3 runs to 16 residues. CDR1 and CDR2 (germline): SGHRS, YFSETQ. With 3 bases clipped from V and 4 bases from J, the junction kept 6 bases outside the gene matches. In DNA, the CDR3 is TGCGCCAGCAGCTCCGGACAGGGGGGAAGCACCGGGGAGCTGTTTTTT. It encodes CASSSGQGGSTGELFF.

There are a few counts of this clone. The V gene is TRBV7-9, the J gene TRBJ1-4, with a tentative D call TRBD1 (5 bases). The CDR3 spans 17 residues. Per the germline V gene, CDR1 is SEHNR and CDR2 is FQNEAQ (reference sequence). The V end lost 5 bases, the J end lost 3 bases, and 19 bases lay between the germline ends. CDR3 amino acids: CASSNLQSGSANEKLFF. CDR3 bases: TGTGCCAGCAGCAACTTACAATCAGGGTCGGCTAATGAAAAACTGTTTTTT. Full variable domain (rest looked up from reference TRBV7-9 and TRBJ1-4): DTGVSQNPRHKITKRGQNVTFRCDPISEHNRLYWYRQTLGQGPEFLTYFQNEAQLEKSRLLSDRFSAERPKGSFSTLEIQRTEQGDSAMYLCASSNLQSGSANEKLFFGSGTQLSVL.

The chain recombines TRBV13 with TRBJ1-1; D perhaps matches TRBD1 (5 bases). Germline assignment: CDR1 PRHDT and CDR2 FYEKMQ (reference sequence). Trimming took 5 bases from V and 0 from J, leaving 13 bases between them. This CDR3 is built from 15 residues. CDR3 sequence reads: CASSGRTRMNTEAFF. CDR3 DNA sequence: TGTGCCAGCAGCGGTCGGACACGCATGAACACTGAAGCTTTCTTT. Filled out from reference TRBV13 and TRBJ1-1, the complete variable domain reads AAGVIQSPRHLIKEKRETATLKCYPIPRHDTVYWYQQGPGQDPQFLISFYEKMQSDKGSIPDRFSAQQFSDYHSELNMSSLELGDSALYFCASSGRTRMNTEAFFGQGTRLTVV.

The V call is TRBV9, the J call TRBJ1-5; D may be TRBD1 (5 bases). The CDR3 runs 15 residues. The germline gives CDR1 SGDLS, CDR2 YYNGEE. The germline V and J ends were trimmed by 0 bases and 7 bases, with 14 bases remaining between them. Here the CDR3 reads CASSVVAGPRQPQHF. Here the CDR3 DNA reads TGTGCCAGCAGCGTAGTAGCGGGGCCGAGGCAGCCCCAGCATTTT.

The V call is TRBV7-8, the J call TRBJ2-7; 7 bases are a match to TRBD1. Trimming removed 1 base from V and 2 bases from J; junction bases left unmatched: 5. CDR3 length: 15 residues. Germline V lookup: CDR1 SGHVS, CDR2 FQNEAQ. The CDR3 loop reads CASSLVGTVTYEQYF. The CDR3 region has the DNA TGTGCCAGCAGCTTAGTGGGGACAGTGACCTACGAGCAGTACTTC. Drawing the rest from reference TRBV7-8 and TRBJ2-7, the complete variable domain is GAGVSQSPRYKVAKRGQDVALRCDPISGHVSLFWYQQALGQGPEFLTYFQNEAQLDKSGLPSDRFFAERPEGSVSTLKIQRTQQEDSAVYLCASSLVGTVTYEQYFGPGTRLTVT.